These 22 T cell receptor beta chains were sequenced from one sample in a study of shared clonotypes between healthy human individuals. Profiling relied on immunoSEQ multiplex PCR, and the TCRdb table lists in-frame clones only, not all of them. There are some 2,500,000 clones in the sample; 90% to 95% occur only once, and roughly 0.39% lies in the top ten. Specimen: naive CD4+ T cells from PBMCs. Documented subset: CD45RA+ positively selected. Receptors originate from a man in his late teens or twenties in good health. Some clones in this sample may be carry-over from other donors' samples.

The V and J genes are TRBV4-2 and TRBJ2-1, with TRBD2 matching 11 bases. There are 15 residues in the CDR3. CDR1 and CDR2 from the germline V gene are LGHNA and YNFKEQ. With V trimmed by 3 bases and J by 5 bases, 3 bases remained unmatched. The CDR3 is CASSQGSGGDNEQFF. The CDR3 bases are TGTGCCAGCAGCCAGGGTAGCGGGGGGGACAATGAGCAGTTCTTC.

J is TRBJ2-7 and V is TRBV5-1; 11 nucleotides match TRBD1. The CDR3 has 16 residues. V lost 2 bases and J lost 6; bases outside the gene matches: 10. CDR1 and CDR2 from the germline V gene are SGHRS and YFSETQ. This chain's CDR3 is CASSFYRDRGSGEQYF. The CDR3 DNA reads TGCGCCAGCAGCTTTTATAGGGACAGGGGGTCTGGCGAGCAGTACTTC.

The genes are TRBV2 and TRBJ2-1; D is undetermined. This CDR3 contains 13 residues. In germline, CDR1 is SNHLY, CDR2 FYNNEI. The ends were cut back, 6 bases at V and 6 bases at J, with 12 bases in the middle. The DNA for the CDR3 is TGTGCCAGCAGGCGTTTCCTGGGCAATGAGCAGTTCTTC. It yields the protein CASRRFLGNEQFF.

The rearrangement links TRBV9 to TRBJ2-2, with 14 bases identical to TRBD2. CDR3 length equals 17 residues. Trimming at V came to 2 bases and at J to 4 bases, leaving 4 bases not matched to a gene. CDR1 is SGDLS, CDR2 YYNGEE, per germline. The CDR3 nucleotides read TGTGCCAGCAGCGTTTTGGGACTAGCGGGAGTCACCGGGGAGCTGTTTTTT. This sequence encodes CASSVLGLAGVTGELFF.

V gene TRBV19 combines with J gene TRBJ2-5; D possibly matches TRBD1 or TRBD2 (7 bases each). Looked up from germline, CDR1 is LNHDA and CDR2 is SQIVND (reference sequence). There are 17 residues in the CDR3. Trimming removed 0 bases at V and 1 base at J, with 15 bases between. The CDR3 spells CASSIDPGRGGQETQYF. CDR3 sequence (DNA): TGTGCCAGTAGTATAGATCCCGGCAGGGGGGGCCAAGAGACCCAGTACTTC.

The rearrangement links TRBV6-1 to TRBJ1-1; tentative D call: TRBD1 (6 bases). Germline V gives CDR1 MNHNS, CDR2 SASEGT. The CDR3 is 12 residues long. V lost 7 bases and J 4 bases, leaving 10 bases between the germline ends. CDR3: CASNRAGTEAFF. The CDR3 DNA sequence: TGTGCCAGCAACAGGGCTGGCACTGAAGCTTTCTTT.

The chain carries TRBV18 and TRBJ1-4; D might be TRBD1 (5 bases). CDR3 length: 15 residues. Trimming took 1 base from V and 5 from J, leaving 11 bases between them. Germline lookup yields CDR1 KGHSH and CDR2 LQKENI. This CDR3 is CASSPRGDSNEKLFF. The CDR3 nucleotides are TGTGCCAGCTCACCACGGGGGGATTCCAATGAAAAACTGTTTTTT.

V gene TRBV5-1 combines with J gene TRBJ2-2; 11 nucleotides align to TRBD2. CDR1 and CDR2 from the germline V gene are SGHRS and YFSETQ. CDR3 size: 18 residues. With 0 bases clipped from V and 2 bases from J, the junction kept 6 bases outside the gene matches. This CDR3 reads CASSLAGGLADNTGELFF. CDR3 nucleotide sequence: TGCGCCAGCAGCTTGGCAGGGGGACTAGCGGATAACACCGGGGAGCTGTTTTTT.

The chain joins TRBV5-1 to TRBJ2-7; 8 bases agree with TRBD2. Germline V gene lookup returns CDR1 SGHRS and CDR2 YFSETQ. CDR3 length: 16 amino acids. V was clipped by 0 bases and J by 2 bases; unmatched bases: 7. The CDR3 DNA reads as TGCGCCAGCAGCTTGGGGGCGGGAGGCACCCCCTACGAGCAGTACTTC. This gives the protein CASSLGAGGTPYEQYF.

This sequence joins TRBV28 and TRBJ2-7, with 11 bases aligning to TRBD2. Germline-derived CDR1 and CDR2 are MDHEN and SYDVKM. J lost 3 bases, V lost 3 bases, and 4 bases had no gene match. This CDR3 comprises 15 residues. Here the CDR3 DNA reads TGTGCCAGCAGTTTGTTGACTAGCGGGGTCTACGAGCAGTACTTC. It encodes CASSLLTSGVYEQYF.

Comment on this clone: This sample includes further DNA sequences coding for the same CDR3. The chain carries TRBV7-9 and TRBJ1-1; D remains unclear. This CDR3 region has 13 residues. The germline V and J ends were trimmed by 2 bases and 1 base, with 5 bases remaining between them. Germline values: CDR1 SEHNR, CDR2 FQNEAQ (reference sequence). The CDR3 DNA is TGTGCCAGCAGCTTAAGTTCGAACACTGAAGCTTTCTTT. Amino acids: CASSLSSNTEAFF.

J is TRBJ2-7 and V is TRBV7-3; TRBD1 matches at 7 bases. The CDR3 spans 15 residues. Germline lookup yields CDR1 SGHTA and CDR2 FQGTGA. The V gene end was trimmed by 0 bases and the J gene end by 5 bases; junction bases not matched to a gene: 7. This CDR3 reads CASSLTRDSGNEQYF. CDR3 nucleotides: TGTGCCAGCAGCTTAACTCGGGACAGTGGGAACGAGCAGTACTTC.

CDR3 sequence reads: CASSSRGAGDTDTQYF. The DNA for the CDR3 is TGTGCCAGCAGTTCCCGCGGAGCGGGGGACACAGATACGCAGTATTTT. This chain uses TRBV6-5 with TRBJ2-3; 8 nucleotides align to TRBD2. CDR3 length: 16 residues. Germline CDR1 MNHEY, CDR2 SVGAGI. V lost 4 bases, J lost 2 bases, and 8 bases stayed unmatched.

V is TRBV6-1 and J is TRBJ1-1; TRBD1 aligns across 8 bases. The length of the CDR3 is 14 residues. Germline V gene sequence: CDR1 MNHNS, CDR2 SASEGT. J was trimmed by 10 bases and V by 6 bases; bases with no gene match: 13. The CDR3 nucleotides are TGTGCCAGCAGGGAGACAGGGGTTGGATTACGAGCTTTCTTT. It is translated as CASRETGVGLRAFF.

The chain employs TRBV7-9 and TRBJ1-5; 7 nucleotides agree with TRBD1. Germline loops: CDR1 SEHNR, CDR2 FQNEAQ (reference sequence). CDR3 length: 14 amino acids. The junction had 10 bases not matched to a gene; V was cut back by 9 bases and J by 5 bases. The chain's CDR3 is CASSVGGAYQPQHF. Here the CDR3 DNA reads TGTGCCAGTTCCGTAGGGGGCGCGTATCAGCCCCAGCATTTT.

V and J are TRBV18 and TRBJ1-1, with a weak D call TRBD1 (5 bases). The CDR3 loop spans 15 amino acids. The V gene lost 2 bases and the J gene lost 1 base, with 11 bases spanning the gap. In germline, CDR1 is KGHSH, CDR2 LQKENI. In DNA form, the CDR3 reads TGTGCCAGCTCACCAACTCCTAGGGGGAACACTGAAGCTTTCTTT. Protein sequence: CASSPTPRGNTEAFF.

V gene TRBV6-5 combines with J gene TRBJ1-6; 11 bases line up with TRBD1. CDR1 and CDR2 from the germline V gene are MNHEY and SVGAGI. The CDR3 consists of 14 residues. V lost 7 bases and J lost 9; bases outside the gene matches: 5. DNA for the CDR3: TGTGCCAGCAACGGACAGGGGGCGAGTTCACCCCTCCACTTT. As protein: CASNGQGASSPLHF.

The rearrangement links TRBV11-2 to TRBJ2-7; D is perhaps TRBD1 (5 bases). In germline, CDR1 is SGHAT, CDR2 FQNNGV. The CDR3 covers 13 residues. Trimming shortened V by 4 bases and J by 4 bases, and 11 bases separated the two germline ends. CDR3 in amino acids: CASSYRRSYEQYF. DNA for the CDR3: TGTGCCAGCAGCTACAGGCGCAGTTACGAGCAGTACTTC.

The chain has TRBV28 and TRBJ2-1, with TRBD2 matching 14 bases. The CDR3 is made up of 16 amino acids. Germline CDR1 is MDHEN and CDR2 is SYDVKM. After removal of 6 bases from V and 6 bases from J, the junction contained 7 bases not matched to a gene. The CDR3 coding sequence is TGTGCCAGCAGCACCGGGACTAGCGGGAGAAGCAATGAGCAGTTCTTC. Amino acid sequence: CASSTGTSGRSNEQFF.

The chain joins TRBV2 to TRBJ1-4, with TRBD1 as a possible D gene (5 bases). The CDR3 is 13 amino acids. Trimming shortened V by 5 bases and J by 5 bases, and 9 bases separated the two germline ends. CDR1 and CDR2 from the germline V gene are SNHLY and FYNNEI. Written as DNA, the CDR3 is TGTGCCAGCAGTCGGGACGTAAATGAAAAACTGTTTTTT. It codes for CASSRDVNEKLFF. The full variable domain, rest sourced from reference TRBV2 and TRBJ1-4, is EPEVTQTPSHQVTQMGQEVILRCVPISNHLYFYWYRQILGQKVEFLVSFYNNEISEKSEIFDDQFSVERPDGSNFTLKIRSTKLEDSAMYFCASSRDVNEKLFFGSGTQLSVL.

This sequence joins TRBV7-7 and TRBJ2-3; 7 bases fit TRBD1. There are 15 residues in the CDR3. J was trimmed by 1 base and V by 5 bases; bases with no gene match: 6. Germline assignment: CDR1 SSHAT and CDR2 FNYEAQ (reference sequence). The chain's CDR3 is CASSPWTGGTDTQYF. In nucleotides, the CDR3 is TGTGCCAGCAGCCCCTGGACAGGCGGCACAGATACGCAGTATTTT.

CDR3 protein: CASSLTPYEGEQPQHF. The DNA of the CDR3 is TGCGCCAGCAGCTTAACTCCGTATGAGGGCGAACAGCCCCAGCATTTT. J is TRBJ1-5 and V is TRBV5-1; D unclear. The V gene's germline CDR1 is SGHRS and CDR2 YFSETQ. This CDR3 spans 16 amino acids. The ends were cut back, 2 bases at V and 7 bases at J, with 19 bases in the middle.